This T cell receptor (beta chain) was documented in a study of T cells in Graves' hyperthyroidism and ophthalmopathy. V was cut by 3 bases and J by 5 bases, with 11 bases left in between. This CDR3 has 14 residues. From RNA transcripts, TCR beta CDR3 regions were amplified. When the TCR CDR3 underwent first-round RT-PCR, the HTBI primer set was used. TCRdb passed the multiplex PCR reads through MiXCR, listing each CDR3 protein once. The data hold 700,000 to 950,000 distinct CDR3 sequences, with approximately 36% observed a single time. This clonotype was counted between two and nine times. Sequenced sample: blood. This clonotype was sampled from a woman between 40 and 50 years old with Graves' hyperthyroidism. The chain employs TRBV12-3 or TRBV12-4 and TRBJ1-5; D is unclear. CDR3 residues: CASSFTGPYQPQHF. DNA of the CDR3: TGTGCCAGCAGTTTTACCGGGCCGTATCAGCCCCAGCATTTT.